This TCR beta chain was profiled in a study of blood T cell repertoires in COVID-19. The wider study: COVID-19 samples, acute and convalescent, were from the United States, Italy and Spain. PBMCs, B-cell-depleted T cells, or T cells provided the cDNA or gDNA that made up the material.

This CDR3 region has 15 residues. Germline V gene data show CDR1 as MNHEY and CDR2 as SVGAGI. V dropped 7 bases and J dropped 4 bases, with 17 bases sitting between them. TCRdb keeps only in-frame clones here, not all; method: immunoSEQ multiplex PCR. Here the sample spans 93,000 or so clones, about 91% being singletons. Sequenced sample: peripheral blood. The genes are TRBV6-5 and TRBJ1-5, with TRBD1 as a possible D gene (5 bases). This receptor was identified in a human donor in a cohort sampled during active COVID-19. CDR3 in amino acids: CASIQTRVRNQPQHF. The CDR3 DNA follows: TGTGCCAGCATTCAAACCAGGGTGCGGAATCAGCCCCAGCATTTT.